The 31 T cell receptor beta chains below were found in one sample sequenced in a study of OX40 agonist ivuxolimab in advanced cancers. TCRdb's copy holds only in-frame clones and misses some; the assay was immunoSEQ multiplex PCR. The table has about 83,000 clones, roughly 88% seen once. The material sequenced was CD4+ or CD8+ T cells sorted from blood, taken in a trial of the OX40 agonist ivuxolimab. The receptors were sampled from an adult with an advanced solid tumor such as melanoma, head and neck, liver or kidney cancer.

The gene calls are TRBV15 and TRBJ1-5; D is unclear. Trimming removed 0 bases at V and 6 bases at J, with 6 bases between. CDR3 length: 13 amino acids. Germline V lookup: CDR1 LNHNV, CDR2 YYDKDF (reference sequence). The CDR3 protein is CATSREGSQPQHF. The CDR3 region has the DNA TGTGCCACCAGCAGAGAGGGTAGTCAGCCCCAGCATTTT.

This chain joins TRBV18 and TRBJ1-1; D is ambiguous. The CDR3 has 15 residues. From germline, CDR1 is KGHSH and CDR2 LQKENI. The V gene lost 3 bases and the J gene lost 4 bases, with 15 bases spanning the gap. This chain's CDR3 is CASSPNGYEGTEAFF. Here the CDR3 DNA reads TGTGCCAGCTCACCGAACGGTTATGAGGGCACTGAAGCTTTCTTT.

In nucleotides, the CDR3 is TGTGCCAGTAGGATGACGTACGGCAGGGGTTTCGGTAACTATGGCTACACCTTC. It codes for CASRMTYGRGFGNYGYTF. The V and J genes are TRBV19 and TRBJ1-2; D is perhaps TRBD1 (6 bases). The germline gives CDR1 LNHDA, CDR2 SQIVND (reference sequence). The V gene lost 6 bases and the J gene lost 1 base, with 24 bases spanning the gap. This CDR3 is 18 amino acids long.

The chain combines TRBV20-1 with TRBJ2-5; D gene ambiguous. The CDR3 runs to 11 residues. The V gene's germline CDR1 is DFQATT and CDR2 SNEGSKA (reference sequence). Trimming removed 3 bases at V and 2 bases at J, with 4 bases between. The CDR3 DNA reads TGCAGTGCTAGTGCTCAAGAGACCCAGTACTTC. Protein: CSASAQETQYF.

The V gene is TRBV5-8, the J gene TRBJ1-3; D is unresolved. CDR1 and CDR2 (germline): SGHTS, YDEGEE. The CDR3 is made up of 16 amino acids. The V and J ends lost 0 bases and 2 bases respectively, with 12 bases between them. CDR3 in DNA: TGTGCCAGCAGCTTGGATCGTGGAGCTACTGGAAACACCATATATTTT. Amino acid sequence: CASSLDRGATGNTIYF.

The chain has TRBV10-3 and TRBJ1-2; possible D gene TRBD1, 6 bases. V lost 5 bases, J lost 8 bases, and 15 bases lay in between. CDR3 length equals 13 residues. The germline CDR1 and CDR2 sequences are ENHRY and SYGVKD. The CDR3 spells CAISLTGLEGYTF. The CDR3 DNA follows: TGTGCCATCAGTCTCACAGGGTTGGAAGGCTACACCTTC.

V usage is TRBV4-1 and J usage is TRBJ1-5; 7 bases are a match to TRBD1. The CDR3 extends over 15 amino acids. Germline V gene lookup returns CDR1 MGHRA and CDR2 YSYEKL. V lost 6 bases and J lost 1; bases outside the gene matches: 6. The CDR3 region is CASRQGSQSNQPQHF. CDR3 coding DNA: TGCGCCAGCAGACAGGGGTCGCAGAGCAATCAGCCCCAGCATTTT.

For this clone: One end of the junction is discordant with germline, which a read error may explain. V usage is TRBV2 and J usage is TRBJ1-2; the D gene is possibly TRBD1 (6 bases). The CDR3 runs to 14 residues. Germline V gene sequence: CDR1 SNHLY, CDR2 FYNNEI. The CDR3 DNA follows: TGTGCCAGCATTGAAGGACAGCCTAACAATGGCTACACCTTC. This encodes CASIEGQPNNGYTF.

The chain couples TRBV2 to TRBJ1-4; a possible D gene is TRBD1 (5 bases). The CDR3 totals 13 residues. CDR1 is SNHLY, CDR2 FYNNEI, per germline. V shed 8 bases and J shed 6 bases, with 13 bases lying between them. CDR3 bases: TGTGCCAGCCTTCCCGGGACCTATGAAAAACTGTTTTTT. This sequence encodes CASLPGTYEKLFF.

The rearrangement links TRBV4-1 to TRBJ2-5; maybe TRBD2 (6 bases). This CDR3 has 17 residues. Germline lookup yields CDR1 MGHRA and CDR2 YSYEKL. Trimming removed 0 bases at V and 5 bases at J, with 19 bases between. CDR3 in amino acids: CASSQEGRSHPEETQYF. The CDR3 bases are TGCGCCAGCAGCCAAGAGGGGAGGAGCCATCCCGAGGAGACCCAGTACTTC.

This clone was detected only a few times. The chain links TRBV9 to TRBJ2-3; D is uncertain. Trimming took 1 base from V and 1 from J, leaving 7 bases between them. This CDR3 is built from 14 residues. Germline lookup yields CDR1 SGDLS and CDR2 YYNGEE. As DNA, the CDR3 is TGTGCCAGCAGCGTATACGGCGGCACAGATACGCAGTATTTT. Translation: CASSVYGGTDTQYF. Based on the CDR3 plus reference TRBV9 and TRBJ2-3, the full variable domain is DSGVTQTPKHLITATGQRVTLRCSPRSGDLSVYWYQQSLDQGLQFLIQYYNGEERAKGNILERFSAQQFPDLHSELNLSSLELGDSALYFCASSVYGGTDTQYFGPGTRLTVL.

The chain carries TRBV29-1 and TRBJ2-5; the D gene is possibly TRBD1 (5 bases). This CDR3 contains 12 residues. V lost 5 bases to trimming and J lost 5 bases, with 12 bases between them. The germline CDR1 and CDR2 sequences are SQVTM and ANQGSEA. The chain's CDR3 is CSVKGAGETQYF. The CDR3 DNA reads as TGCAGCGTTAAAGGGGCCGGCGAGACCCAGTACTTC.

The chain couples TRBV7-2 to TRBJ2-3, with D perhaps assigned TRBD1 or TRBD2 (7 bases each). Germline CDR1 is SGHTA and CDR2 is FQGNSA. Trimming pared 1 base from V and 3 bases from J, leaving 14 bases between. The CDR3 has 16 amino acids. CDR3 nucleotides: TGTGCCAGCAGCTTAGGCCCAGGGGGGGCTACAGATACGCAGTATTTT. Translating gives CASSLGPGGATDTQYF.

The chain links TRBV5-1 to TRBJ1-4; TRBD1 is a possible D gene (6 bases). Looked up from germline, CDR1 is SGHRS and CDR2 is YFSETQ. The length of the CDR3 is 14 residues. V lost 5 bases to trimming and J lost 0 bases, with 8 bases between them. The CDR3 is CASSRGTTNEKLFF. The CDR3 coding sequence is TGCGCCAGCAGTAGGGGGACAACTAATGAAAAACTGTTTTTT. Complete variable domain (other parts from reference TRBV5-1 and TRBJ1-4): KAGVTQTPRYLIKTRGQQVTLSCSPISGHRSVSWYQQTPGQGLQFLFEYFSETQRNKGNFPGRFSGRQFSNSRSEMNVSTLELGDSALYLCASSRGTTNEKLFFGSGTQLSVL.

The J gene is TRBJ2-1, the V gene TRBV15, with D maybe TRBD2 (5 bases). CDR3 length: 14 residues. Trimming removed 9 bases at V and 6 bases at J, with 18 bases between. Germline V gives CDR1 LNHNV, CDR2 YYDKDF (reference sequence). The CDR3 is CATTSGLFGNEQFF. DNA for the CDR3: TGTGCCACTACGTCTGGACTGTTTGGCAATGAGCAGTTCTTC.

The chain carries TRBV5-6 and TRBJ2-3; 10 positions match TRBD2. The CDR3 is 15 residues long. Losses at the gene ends were 2 bases for V and 5 bases for J; bases not matched to a gene: 5. Germline CDR1 SGHDT, CDR2 YYEEEE. This CDR3 is CASSLGSGRGDTQYF. The CDR3 DNA is TGTGCCAGCAGCTTAGGGAGCGGGAGGGGAGATACGCAGTATTTT.

V usage is TRBV28 and J usage is TRBJ2-2; D might be TRBD1 (6 bases). This CDR3 has 15 residues. The germline V gene encodes CDR1 MDHEN and CDR2 SYDVKM. The germline V and J ends were trimmed by 6 bases and 4 bases, with 15 bases remaining between them. The CDR3 protein is CASRPTGYATGELFF. CDR3 DNA: TGTGCCAGCAGACCCACAGGGTATGCCACCGGGGAGCTGTTTTTT.

The genes are TRBV7-3 and TRBJ2-2; D is uncertain. CDR3 length: 14 residues. Trimming cost V 0 bases and J 6 bases, with 8 bases left between them. Germline-derived CDR1 and CDR2 are SGHTA and FQGTGA. In DNA form, the CDR3 reads TGTGCCAGCAGCTTAACCAGAACCTCCGGGGAGCTGTTTTTT. This translates into CASSLTRTSGELFF.

In its sample, this clone was seen once. The chain joins TRBV6-6 to TRBJ2-3; D is uncertain. The germline V gene has CDR1 MNHNY and CDR2 SVGAGI (reference sequence). This CDR3 has 15 amino acids. Trimming pared 7 bases from V and 1 base from J, leaving 15 bases between. The DNA of the CDR3 is TGTGCCAGCACCCACCCTACCGGTGGCACAGATACGCAGTATTTT. It translates to CASTHPTGGTDTQYF.

The rearrangement joins TRBV7-9 to TRBJ2-5; a weak D match, TRBD2 (6 bases). The DNA matches TRBJ2-7 better at its end, which makes the J call doubtful. Germline loops: CDR1 SEHNR, CDR2 FQNEAQ (reference sequence). This CDR3 region has 15 residues. The CDR3 DNA reads TGTGCCAGCAGCCCCGCGGGACCGATGAACTACGAGCAGTACTTC. It translates to CASSPAGPMNYEQYF.

V is TRBV7-9 and J is TRBJ2-1, with 8 bases fitting TRBD1. CDR3 length equals 14 residues. The ends lost 7 bases at V and 5 bases at J; junction bases unmatched: 7. Germline values: CDR1 SEHNR, CDR2 FQNEAQ (reference sequence). The CDR3 DNA is TGTGCCAGCACCGCGGGACAGGCGAACAATGAGCAGTTCTTC. As protein: CASTAGQANNEQFF.

This chain joins TRBV6-5 and TRBJ1-1; 8 positions agree with TRBD1. Germline CDR1 reads MNHEY; CDR2 reads SVGAGI. This CDR3 comprises 13 residues. V trimming: 4 bases; J trimming: 9 bases; junction bases outside the gene matches: 7. The CDR3 DNA reads as TGTGCCAGCAGTTCGTACAGGGGGAGTCAAGCTTTCTTT. Translated: CASSSYRGSQAFF.

The rearrangement links TRBV11-2 to TRBJ1-3; D call uncertain. Trimming left V 6 bases short and J 0 bases short, with 15 bases between. CDR1 and CDR2 (germline): SGHAT, FQNNGV. The CDR3 spans 16 residues. CDR3 nucleotides: TGTGCCAGCAGTCCTAAGGCTCGTAGCTCTGGAAACACCATATATTTT. This gives the protein CASSPKARSSGNTIYF.

The chain uses TRBV6-5 and TRBJ1-2, with D perhaps matching TRBD1 (5 bases). Germline CDR1 MNHEY, CDR2 SVGAGI. This CDR3 is 12 amino acids long. The V and J ends lost 6 bases and 8 bases respectively, with 13 bases between them. In DNA, the CDR3 is TGTGCCAGCAGGTTTCCAGGGCGCGGCTACACCTTC. Its translation: CASRFPGRGYTF.

V gene TRBV15 combines with J gene TRBJ1-5; D gene unclear. V was pared by 5 bases and J by 4 bases, with 12 bases between. The CDR3 runs to 14 residues. The V gene's germline CDR1 is LNHNV and CDR2 YYDKDF (reference sequence). In DNA, the CDR3 is TGTGCCACCAGCTTACAAGGTGGGAATCAGCCCCAGCATTTT. Protein sequence: CATSLQGGNQPQHF.

The chain is built from TRBV5-1 and TRBJ2-7; D perhaps matches TRBD1 (5 bases). The germline CDR1 and CDR2 sequences are SGHRS and YFSETQ. Trimming stripped 0 bases from V and 1 base from J, with 11 bases between. This CDR3 is built from 15 residues. The CDR3 region is CASSLGQYGSYEQYF. The CDR3 DNA sequence: TGCGCCAGCAGCTTGGGACAGTATGGTTCCTACGAGCAGTACTTC.

The gene calls are TRBV20-1 and TRBJ2-5; D remains ambiguous. CDR3 length: 9 residues. From germline, CDR1 is DFQATT and CDR2 SNEGSKA (reference sequence). V was cut by 5 bases and J by 5 bases, with 3 bases left in between. Here the CDR3 DNA reads TGCAGTGCTGGGGAGACCCAGTACTTC. Its translation is CSAGETQYF.

This sequence joins TRBV6-1 and TRBJ2-7; possible D gene TRBD2, 5 bases. V was cut by 1 base and J by 7 bases, with 11 bases left in between. This CDR3 is 13 amino acids long. Per the germline V gene, CDR1 is MNHNS and CDR2 is SASEGT. The CDR3 spells CASSEDWTGEQYF. In DNA, the CDR3 is TGTGCCAGCAGTGAAGATTGGACGGGGGAGCAGTACTTC.

The rearrangement uses TRBV4-3 and TRBJ2-4; TRBD2 matches 16 bases. The germline gives CDR1 LGHNA, CDR2 YSLEER. The CDR3 sequence is 21 residues long. Germline trimming cut 4 bases from V and 1 base from J; bases unmatched to any gene: 13. CDR3 amino acids: CASSLGEPGLAGGPAKNIQYF. The CDR3 DNA sequence: TGCGCCAGCAGCCTTGGCGAGCCGGGACTAGCGGGGGGGCCGGCCAAAAACATTCAGTACTTC.

Points on this clone: Germline is not matched at one junction end, which may reflect a read error. CDR3 amino acids: CASRYGTSGRGEQFF. CDR3 nucleotides: TGTGCCAGCCGTTACGGGACTAGCGGGAGGGGCGAGCAGTTCTTC. This sequence joins TRBV6-5 and TRBJ2-1, with TRBD2 identical over 16 bases. The CDR3 loop spans 15 amino acids. The germline V gene has CDR1 MNHEY and CDR2 SVGAGI.

This rearrangement joins TRBV11-3 to TRBJ1-3; D gene unclear. Trimming left V 1 base short and J 4 bases short, with 5 bases between. The V gene's germline CDR1 is SGHNT and CDR2 YENEEA. This CDR3 is built from 13 residues. CDR3 DNA: TGTGCCAGCAGCTTAGGGACCGGAAACACCATATATTTT. It codes for CASSLGTGNTIYF.